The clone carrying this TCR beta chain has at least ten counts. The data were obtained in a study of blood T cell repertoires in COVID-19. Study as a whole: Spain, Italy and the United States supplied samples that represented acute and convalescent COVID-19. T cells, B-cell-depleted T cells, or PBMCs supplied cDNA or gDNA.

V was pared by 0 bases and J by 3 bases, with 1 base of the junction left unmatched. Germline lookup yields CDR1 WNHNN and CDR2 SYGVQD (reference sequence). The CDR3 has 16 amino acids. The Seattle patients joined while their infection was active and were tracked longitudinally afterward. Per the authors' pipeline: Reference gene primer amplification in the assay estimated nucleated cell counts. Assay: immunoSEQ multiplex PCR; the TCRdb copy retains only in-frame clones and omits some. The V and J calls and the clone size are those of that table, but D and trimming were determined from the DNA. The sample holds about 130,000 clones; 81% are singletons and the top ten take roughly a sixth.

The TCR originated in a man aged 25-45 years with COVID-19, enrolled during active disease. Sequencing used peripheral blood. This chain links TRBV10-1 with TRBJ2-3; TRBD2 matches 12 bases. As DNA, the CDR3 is TGCGCCAGCAGTGAGTCGACTAGCGGGAGAACAGATACGCAGTATTTT. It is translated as CASSESTSGRTDTQYF.